This T cell receptor (beta chain) was captured in a study of T cells after yellow fever vaccination. As for the study in general: With SMART-Seq v4 Ultra Low Input, the fractions containing low cell numbers were prepared.

The authors made TCR cDNA by 5'RACE template switching, adding a universal primer site and UMIs. TCRdb reprocessed the 5' RACE reads with MiXCR, giving one entry per CDR3 protein. This sample has under 550,000 distinct CDR3 sequences, with 21% found just once. The CDR3 loop spans 13 amino acids. V was trimmed by 4 bases and J by 3 bases, leaving 8 bases between them. CDR1 is SGDLS and CDR2 is YYNGEE in the germline V gene. The material was PBMCs, obtained more than 20 days after the first yellow fever vaccination. The sequence was obtained from a man younger than 35 who received the YFV17D yellow fever vaccine. V gene TRBV9 combines with J gene TRBJ2-1; no firm D call. Written as DNA, the CDR3 is TGTGCCAGCAGCACCTGGGACTACAATGAGCAGTTCTTC. It translates to CASSTWDYNEQFF.